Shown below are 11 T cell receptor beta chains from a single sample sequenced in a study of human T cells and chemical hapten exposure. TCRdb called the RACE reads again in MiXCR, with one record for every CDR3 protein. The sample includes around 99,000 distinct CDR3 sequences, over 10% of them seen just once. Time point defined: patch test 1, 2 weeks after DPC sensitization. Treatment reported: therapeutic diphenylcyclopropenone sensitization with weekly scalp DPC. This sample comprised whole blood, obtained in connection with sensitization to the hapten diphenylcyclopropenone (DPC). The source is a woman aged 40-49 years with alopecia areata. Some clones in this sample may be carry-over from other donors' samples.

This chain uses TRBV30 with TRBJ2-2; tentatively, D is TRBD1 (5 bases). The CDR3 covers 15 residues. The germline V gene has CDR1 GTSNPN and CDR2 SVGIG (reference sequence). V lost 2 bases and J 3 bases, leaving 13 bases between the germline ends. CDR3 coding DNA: TGTGCCTGGAGTCCCTCGGACATCCACACCGGGGAGCTGTTTTTT. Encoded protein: CAWSPSDIHTGELFF.

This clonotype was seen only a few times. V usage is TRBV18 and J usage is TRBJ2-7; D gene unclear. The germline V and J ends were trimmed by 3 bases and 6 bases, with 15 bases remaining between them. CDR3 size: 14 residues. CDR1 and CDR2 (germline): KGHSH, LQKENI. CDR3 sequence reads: CASSPPFFNGEQYF. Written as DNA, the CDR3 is TGTGCCAGCTCACCCCCATTCTTCAACGGCGAGCAGTACTTC. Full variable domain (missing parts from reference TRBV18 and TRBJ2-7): NAGVMQNPRHLVRRRGQEARLRCSPMKGHSHVYWYRQLPEEGLKFMVYLQKENIIDESGMPKERFSAEFPKEGPSILRIQQVVRGDSAAYFCASSPPFFNGEQYFGPGTRLTVT.

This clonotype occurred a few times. CDR3 loop: CAISESRAYEQYF. The CDR3, as DNA: TGTGCCATCAGTGAGTCCAGGGCGTACGAGCAGTACTTC. The chain has TRBV10-3 and TRBJ2-7; D might be TRBD1 (5 bases). Germline lookup yields CDR1 ENHRY and CDR2 SYGVKD. V shed 0 bases and J shed 4 bases, with 7 bases lying between them. The CDR3 runs 13 residues.

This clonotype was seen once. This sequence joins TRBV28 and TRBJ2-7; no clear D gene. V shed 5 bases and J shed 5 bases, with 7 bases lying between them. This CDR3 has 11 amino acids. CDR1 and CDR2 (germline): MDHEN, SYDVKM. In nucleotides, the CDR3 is TGTGCCAGCAGTATCCTAAACGAGCAGTACTTC. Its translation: CASSILNEQYF.

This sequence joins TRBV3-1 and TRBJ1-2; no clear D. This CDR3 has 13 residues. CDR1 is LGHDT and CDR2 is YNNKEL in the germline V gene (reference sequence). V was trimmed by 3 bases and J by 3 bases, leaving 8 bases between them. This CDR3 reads CASSQLIDYGYTF. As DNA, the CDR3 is TGTGCCAGCAGCCAGTTAATCGACTATGGCTACACCTTC. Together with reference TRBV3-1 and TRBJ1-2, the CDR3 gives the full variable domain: DTAVSQTPKYLVTQMGNDKSIKCEQNLGHDTMYWYKQDSKKFLKIMFSYNNKELIINETVPNRFSPKSPDKAHLNLHINSLELGDSAVYFCASSQLIDYGYTFGSGTRLTVV.

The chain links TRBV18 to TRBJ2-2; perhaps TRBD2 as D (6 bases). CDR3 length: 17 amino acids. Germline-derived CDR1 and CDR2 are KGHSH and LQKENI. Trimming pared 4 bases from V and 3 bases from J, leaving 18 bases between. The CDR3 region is CASSRGARGMDTGELFF. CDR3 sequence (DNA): TGTGCCAGCTCACGAGGGGCTCGGGGGATGGACACCGGGGAGCTGTTTTTT.

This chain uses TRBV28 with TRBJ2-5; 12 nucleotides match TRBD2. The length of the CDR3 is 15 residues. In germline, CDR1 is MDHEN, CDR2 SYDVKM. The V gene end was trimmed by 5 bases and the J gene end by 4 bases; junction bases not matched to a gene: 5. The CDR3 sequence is CASSLQGLAGETQYF. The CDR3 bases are TGTGCCAGCAGTCTCCAGGGACTAGCGGGAGAGACCCAGTACTTC.

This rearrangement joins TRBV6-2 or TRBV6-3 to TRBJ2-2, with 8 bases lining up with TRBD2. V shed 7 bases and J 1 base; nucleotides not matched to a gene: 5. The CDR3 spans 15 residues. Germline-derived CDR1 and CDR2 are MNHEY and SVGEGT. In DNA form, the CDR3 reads TGTGCCAGCAATTTAGCGGGACGGAACACCGGGGAGCTGTTTTTT. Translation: CASNLAGRNTGELFF.

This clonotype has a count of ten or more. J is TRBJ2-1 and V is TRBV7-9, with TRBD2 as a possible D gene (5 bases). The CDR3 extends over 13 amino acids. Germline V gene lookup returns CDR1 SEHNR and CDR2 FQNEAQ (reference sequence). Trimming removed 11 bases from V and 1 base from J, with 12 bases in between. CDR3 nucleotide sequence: TGTGCCCTCAGGCGGGTGTCCTACAATGAGCAGTTCTTC. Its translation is CALRRVSYNEQFF.

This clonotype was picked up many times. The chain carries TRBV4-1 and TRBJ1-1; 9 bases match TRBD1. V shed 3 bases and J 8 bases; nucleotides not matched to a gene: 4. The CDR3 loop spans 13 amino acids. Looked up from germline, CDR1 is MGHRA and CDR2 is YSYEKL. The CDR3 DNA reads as TGCGCCAGCAGCCAGACAGGGGGGTTCGAAGCTTTCTTT. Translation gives CASSQTGGFEAFF.

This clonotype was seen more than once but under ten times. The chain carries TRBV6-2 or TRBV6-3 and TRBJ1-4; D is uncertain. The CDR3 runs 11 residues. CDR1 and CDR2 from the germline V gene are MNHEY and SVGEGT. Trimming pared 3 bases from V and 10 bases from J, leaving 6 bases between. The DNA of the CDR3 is TGTGCCAGCAGTTATATCGGAAAACTGTTTTTT. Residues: CASSYIGKLFF.